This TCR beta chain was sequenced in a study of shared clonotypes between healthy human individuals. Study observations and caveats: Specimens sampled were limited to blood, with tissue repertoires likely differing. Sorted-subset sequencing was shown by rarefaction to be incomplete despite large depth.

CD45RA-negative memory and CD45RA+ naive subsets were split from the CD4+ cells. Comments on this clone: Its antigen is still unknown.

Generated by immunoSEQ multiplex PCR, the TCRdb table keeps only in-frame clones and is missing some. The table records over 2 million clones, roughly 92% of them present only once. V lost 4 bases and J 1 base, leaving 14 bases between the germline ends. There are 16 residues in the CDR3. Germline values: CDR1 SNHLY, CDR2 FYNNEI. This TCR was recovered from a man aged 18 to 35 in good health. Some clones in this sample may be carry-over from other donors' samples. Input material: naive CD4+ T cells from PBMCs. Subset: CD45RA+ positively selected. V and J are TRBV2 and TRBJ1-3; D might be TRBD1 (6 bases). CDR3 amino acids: CASSGQGLASGNTIYF. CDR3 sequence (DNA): TGTGCCAGCAGTGGGCAGGGGCTTGCGTCTGGAAACACCATATATTTT.